This record concerns one T cell receptor beta chain sequence. Methods used by the authors: The authors estimated nucleated cell counts from reference gene primer amplification. Only in-frame clones appear in the TCRdb table, and some are missing; sequencing was by immunoSEQ multiplex PCR. Clone size and V and J calls were adopted from that table, with D and trimming inferred from the DNA. The sample has roughly 200,000 clones, roughly nine tenths seen once. The V gene's germline CDR1 is LGHDT and CDR2 YNNKEL (reference sequence). The CDR3 sequence is 14 residues long. V lost 4 bases, J lost 2 bases, and 12 bases lay in between. The sample comes from a study of blood T cell repertoires in COVID-19. Study-wide context: Spain, Italy and the United States supplied samples that represented acute and convalescent COVID-19. PBMCs, B-cell-depleted T cells, or T cells provided the cDNA or gDNA that made up the material.

During active infection, Seattle patients enrolled and were then monitored through disease. Sample: peripheral blood. The receptor comes from a woman aged 45-60 years with COVID-19, enrolled during active disease. V gene TRBV3-1 (or the pseudogene TRBV3-2) combines with J gene TRBJ2-7; D is undetermined. DNA of the CDR3: TGTGCCAGCAGCCCCGCCAGCGTAGCCTACGAGCAGTACTTC. Translation: CASSPASVAYEQYF.